This TCR beta chain was recovered during a study of blood T cell repertoires in COVID-19. Overall study context: Italy, Spain and the United States were the sources of the convalescent and acute COVID-19 samples. The analysed material was cDNA or gDNA that came from T cells, B-cell-depleted T cells, or PBMCs.

Original analysis: Estimates of nucleated cell counts were drawn from the amplification of reference gene primers. The table came from immunoSEQ multiplex PCR; TCRdb's copy has only in-frame clones and leaves some out. V, J and clone size are taken as reported in that table, and D and trimming were inferred from the DNA itself. Of a few hundred thousand clones in the sample, approximately 88% are singletons; the top ten hold about 3.9%. The CDR3 totals 13 residues. Per the germline V gene, CDR1 is SNHLY and CDR2 is FYNNEI. Germline trimming cut 9 bases from V and 5 bases from J; bases unmatched to any gene: 9.

Sequencing was performed on peripheral blood. The rearrangement uses TRBV2 and TRBJ1-1; 7 nucleotides line up with TRBD1. The source is a woman between 45 and 65 years old with active or convalescent COVID-19. The CDR3 loop is CARVYNRGTEAFF. Written as DNA, the CDR3 is TGTGCCAGAGTCTATAACAGGGGAACTGAAGCTTTCTTT. Based on the CDR3 plus reference TRBV2 and TRBJ1-1, the full variable domain is EPEVTQTPSHQVTQMGQEVILRCVPISNHLYFYWYRQILGQKVEFLVSFYNNEISEKSEIFDDQFSVERPDGSNFTLKIRSTKLEDSAMYFCARVYNRGTEAFFGQGTRLTVV.